This is a list of T cell receptor beta chains from one sample in a study of shared clonotypes between healthy human individuals. Measured with immunoSEQ multiplex PCR; TCRdb has only the in-frame clones, and not every one. Seen here are fewer than 1 million clones, 90% to 98% observed once, and the top ten hold around 0.25%. The sequenced material came from naive CD8+ T cells sorted from blood. All receptors derive from a man aged 30-40 years in good health. CDR3s leave out the opening cysteine and the closing phenylalanine or tryptophan. Fields, in order: CDR3 protein, D gene, V gene. D genes are given only for firm matches.

cdr3_aa: AISEFGGTSYNEQF
d_call: .
v_call: TRBV10-3

cdr3_aa: ASSPGDTAYEQY
d_call: .
v_call: TRBV19

cdr3_aa: ASSSLGLAGYNEQF
d_call: TRBD2
v_call: TRBV27

cdr3_aa: ASSPNTRGNQPQH
d_call: .
v_call: TRBV27

cdr3_aa: ASSGGGAFNEQY
d_call: .
v_call: TRBV7-9

cdr3_aa: ASTTPGANEKLF
d_call: .
v_call: TRBV6-5

cdr3_aa: ASSSKGTGIYEQY
d_call: TRBD1
v_call: TRBV13

cdr3_aa: SVEDRFYEQY
d_call: TRBD1
v_call: TRBV29-1

cdr3_aa: ASSVGSNNYGYT
d_call: .
v_call: TRBV9

cdr3_aa: ASSGWSVNEQF
d_call: .
v_call: TRBV9

cdr3_aa: ASSPPHSDTQY
d_call: .
v_call: TRBV11-2

cdr3_aa: ASSLISSGTEAF
d_call: .
v_call: TRBV7-9

cdr3_aa: ASSLADEQY
d_call: .
v_call: TRBV5-4

cdr3_aa: ASSATQYNEQF
d_call: .
v_call: TRBV6-4

cdr3_aa: ASSQDGGDGTEAF
d_call: .
v_call: TRBV4-3

cdr3_aa: ASSSRLAGSGWNAGELF
d_call: TRBD2
v_call: TRBV9

cdr3_aa: ASSEIQGQLNTGELF
d_call: .
v_call: TRBV25-1

cdr3_aa: ASSLGGVYEQY
d_call: .
v_call: TRBV27

cdr3_aa: ASSFIVGESYNEQF
d_call: .
v_call: TRBV27

cdr3_aa: ASSSDTGELF
d_call: .
v_call: TRBV5-4

cdr3_aa: ASSFIRGEKLF
d_call: .
v_call: TRBV13

cdr3_aa: ASSFRGGSYEQY
d_call: .
v_call: TRBV28

cdr3_aa: ASSIQTPGTSGRALYNEQF
d_call: TRBD2
v_call: TRBV19

cdr3_aa: ASSPSDGAGELF
d_call: .
v_call: TRBV10-2

cdr3_aa: ASSPGRGTYNEQF
d_call: TRBD2
v_call: TRBV6-6

cdr3_aa: ASSKRGGRAAEQY
d_call: TRBD2
v_call: TRBV6-5

cdr3_aa: AISASTDTQY
d_call: .
v_call: TRBV10-3